Listed below are T cell receptor beta chains from one sample, sequenced in a study of molecular identifiers for immune sequencing clone quantification. TCRdb re-called the PCR reads through MiXCR, storing one row per CDR3 protein. Here the sample spans about 100,000 distinct CDR3 sequences, about 35% being singletons. The sample taken for sequencing was naive CD8+ T cells from blood, with Jurkat cell RNA spiked in. These receptors were obtained from a human donor in good health. Some libraries in this study had Jurkat cell RNA spiked in. CDR3s include the opening cysteine and the closing phenylalanine or tryptophan. Each record gives: D gene, V gene, CDR3 protein. A D gene is named only where the DNA matches it firmly.

>NA|TRBV19
CASSYPFRTIGNTIYF
>NA|TRBV9
CASSVVLTDTQYF
>NA|TRBV15
CATSRAGDYEKLFF
>TRBD1|TRBV3-1
CASSPTGQETQYF
>NA|TRBV2
CASRLRKGASAEQYF
>TRBD2|TRBV5-1
CASSRGLAGQETQYF
>TRBD2|TRBV4-2
CASSQGAGTPSYNEQFF
>TRBD2|TRBV6-5
CASSYAASGSSEQYF
>NA|TRBV7-8
CASTPGRTFYNEQFF
>NA|TRBV6-2/TRBV6-3
CASGAVINEQFF
>TRBD2|TRBV2
CASRGRAQYF
>NA|TRBV5-5
CASSLVGYTDTQYF
>TRBD2|TRBV7-2
CASSLGTRAGATTDTQYF
>TRBD2|TRBV7-9
CASSLGLTSGILNEQFF
>TRBD1|TRBV6-2/TRBV6-3
CASSYVVGQKNEKRFF
>TRBD2|TRBV6-5
CASSPWTSGTDTQYF
>TRBD1|TRBV28
CAASGQGNIQYF
>NA|TRBV7-6
CASSLGEGGTEAFF
>NA|TRBV15
CATSTDQGLRSSYNEQFF
>NA|TRBV7-9
CASSLALRGGNSPLHF
>NA|TRBV28
CASSFVGGYGYTF
>TRBD2|TRBV28
CASRQTSGRAYEQYF
>NA|TRBV7-2
CASSLTRVVAGEQFF
>TRBD1|TRBV28
CASSGVGQGARALHF
>NA|TRBV6-2/TRBV6-3
CASSYSSALSNQPQHF
>NA|TRBV24-1
CATSDYGRADTQYF
>TRBD1|TRBV2
CASIETGQYPFIQYF
>TRBD2|TRBV9
CASSPTSAGESGELYF
>NA|TRBV7-9
CASSTWTELNSPLLF
>TRBD2|TRBV6-6
CASSYPQHSGTRNDEQFF
>NA|TRBV7-8
CASSSTGIPSYNEQFF
>TRBD1|TRBV9
CASSANRDRSLGGYTF
>TRBD2|TRBV9
CASSGSRGGPDYNEQFF
>TRBD2|TRBV5-6
CASSLFGLAGGIGPDTQYF
>TRBD1|TRBV6-2/TRBV6-3
CASSYTRTGTTEAFF
>TRBD1|TRBV25-1
CASRGGQGIGELFF
>NA|TRBV27
CASSLSPSLSAQYF
>NA|TRBV9
CASSPWDGLNTGELFF
>TRBD1|TRBV27
CASGQGGTQYF
>NA|TRBV10-2
CASSESGYEQYF
>TRBD1|TRBV27
CASSTGTGYQPQHF
>NA|TRBV20-1
CCAQQTGELFF
>NA|TRBV19
CASSLNRIIAKNIQYF
>NA|TRBV7-2
CASSPNFSVEKLFF
>NA|TRBV27
CASSPSGYNQPQHF
>NA|TRBV6-2/TRBV6-3
CASAPLRTATDTQYF
>TRBD1|TRBV28
CASSNPGQEETQYF
>TRBD2|TRBV5-1
CASSGSSGSSDEQSF